This TCR beta chain is from a study of cytomegalovirus exposure and HLA in healthy donors. Study conclusions and caveats: TCR beta V- and J-gene trimming, according to a later analysis, was linked to a missense DCLRE1C variant. Most of the TCR beta V segments (in an earlier analysis) were productive either about 87% or about 30% of the time. Immune exposure data for these donors was limited to CMV serostatus. At a 0.05 false discovery rate, a later analysis found approximately 15,000 TCR beta sequences to be associated with HLA alleles.

A few counts support this clone. Its antigen remains unknown. V shed 2 bases and J shed 8 bases, with 12 bases lying between them. Looked up from germline, CDR1 is MNHEY and CDR2 is SMNVEV (reference sequence). There are 14 residues in the CDR3. Primers for the PCR totalled 60 Vbeta and 13 Jbeta. Produced via immunoSEQ multiplex PCR; TCRdb's table is partial and in-frame only. The sample includes around 190,000 clones, roughly 77% of them seen just once. Material: PBMCs. The J gene is TRBJ1-4, the V gene TRBV27; D not certain. The clonotype comes from a man aged 25 to 40 in good health and CMV-seropositive. CDR3 sequence: CASSLRGGGEKLFF. CDR3 in DNA: TGTGCCAGCAGTTTACGGGGTGGTGGAGAAAAACTGTTTTTT. Complete variable domain (other parts from reference TRBV27 and TRBJ1-4): EAQVTQNPRYLITVTGKKLTVTCSQNMNHEYMSWYRQDPGLGLRQIYYSMNVEVTDKGDVPEGYKVSRKEKRNFPLILESPSPNQTSLYFCASSLRGGGEKLFFGSGTQLSVL.